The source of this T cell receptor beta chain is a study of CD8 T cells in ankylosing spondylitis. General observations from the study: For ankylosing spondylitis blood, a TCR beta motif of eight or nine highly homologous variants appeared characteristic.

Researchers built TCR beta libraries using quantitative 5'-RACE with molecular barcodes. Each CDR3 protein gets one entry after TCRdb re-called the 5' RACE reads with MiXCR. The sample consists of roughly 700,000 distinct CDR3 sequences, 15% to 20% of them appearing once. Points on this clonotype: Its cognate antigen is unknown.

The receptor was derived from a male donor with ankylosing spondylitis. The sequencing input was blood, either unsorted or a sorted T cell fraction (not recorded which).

For the CDR3, the DNA is TGTGCCATCAGTGATTTTGGGCAGCCCCAGCATTTT. The encoded protein is CAISDFGQPQHF. The chain employs TRBV10-3 and TRBJ1-5, with unresolved D. Trimming pared 3 bases from V and 7 bases from J, leaving 7 bases between. The CDR3 sequence is 12 residues long. Per the germline V gene, CDR1 is ENHRY and CDR2 is SYGVKD.